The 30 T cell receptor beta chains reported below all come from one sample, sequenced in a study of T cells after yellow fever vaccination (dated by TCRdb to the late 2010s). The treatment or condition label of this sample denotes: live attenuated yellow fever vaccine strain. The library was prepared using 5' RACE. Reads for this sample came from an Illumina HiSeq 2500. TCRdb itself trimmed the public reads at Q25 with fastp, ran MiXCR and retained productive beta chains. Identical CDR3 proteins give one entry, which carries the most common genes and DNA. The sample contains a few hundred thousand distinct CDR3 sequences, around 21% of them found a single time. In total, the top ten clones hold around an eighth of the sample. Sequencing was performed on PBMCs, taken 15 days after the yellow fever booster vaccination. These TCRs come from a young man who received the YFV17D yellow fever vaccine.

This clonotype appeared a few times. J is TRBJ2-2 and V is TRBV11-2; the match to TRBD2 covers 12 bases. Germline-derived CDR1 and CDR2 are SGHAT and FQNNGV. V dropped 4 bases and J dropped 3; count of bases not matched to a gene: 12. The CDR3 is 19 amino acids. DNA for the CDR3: TGTGCCAGCAGCTCACGAGGACTAGCGGGATTTCGGGACACCGGGGAGCTGTTTTTT. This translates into CASSSRGLAGFRDTGELFF. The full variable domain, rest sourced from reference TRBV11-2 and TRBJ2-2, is EAGVAQSPRYKIIEKRQSVAFWCNPISGHATLYWYQQILGQGPKLLIQFQNNGVVDDSQLPKDRFSAERLKGVDSTLKIQPAKLEDSAVYLCASSSRGLAGFRDTGELFFGEGSRLTVL.

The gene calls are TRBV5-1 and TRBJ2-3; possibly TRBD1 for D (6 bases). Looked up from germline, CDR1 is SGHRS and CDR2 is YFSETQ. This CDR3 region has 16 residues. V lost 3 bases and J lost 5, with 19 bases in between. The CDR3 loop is CASSSPTQGFLDTQYF. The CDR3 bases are TGCGCCAGCAGCTCGCCAACACAGGGTTTTTTAGATACGCAGTATTTT.

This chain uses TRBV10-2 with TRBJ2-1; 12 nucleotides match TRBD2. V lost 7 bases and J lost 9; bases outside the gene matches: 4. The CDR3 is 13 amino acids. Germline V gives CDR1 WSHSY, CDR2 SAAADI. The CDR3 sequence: CASTTSGSAEQFF. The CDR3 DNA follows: TGCGCCAGCACGACTAGCGGGAGTGCTGAGCAGTTCTTC.

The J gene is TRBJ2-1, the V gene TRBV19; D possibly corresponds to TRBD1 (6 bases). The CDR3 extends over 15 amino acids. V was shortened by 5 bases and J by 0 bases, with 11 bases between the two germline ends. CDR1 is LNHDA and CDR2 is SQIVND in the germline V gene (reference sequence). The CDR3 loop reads CASSHTGSSYNEQFF. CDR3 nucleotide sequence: TGTGCCAGTAGTCATACAGGGAGCTCCTACAATGAGCAGTTCTTC.

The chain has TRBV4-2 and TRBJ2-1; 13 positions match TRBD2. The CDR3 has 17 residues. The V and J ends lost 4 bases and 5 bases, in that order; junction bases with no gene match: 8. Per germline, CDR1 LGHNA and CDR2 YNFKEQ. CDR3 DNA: TGTGCCAGCAGCCCCGGGACTAGCGGGATGGTGAACAATGAGCAGTTCTTC. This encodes CASSPGTSGMVNNEQFF.

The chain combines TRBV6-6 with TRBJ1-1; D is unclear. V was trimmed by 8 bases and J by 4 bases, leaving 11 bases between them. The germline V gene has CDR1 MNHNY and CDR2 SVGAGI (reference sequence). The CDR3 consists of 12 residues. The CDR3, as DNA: TGTGCCAGCGTCGATAGGGTCACTGAAGCTTTCTTT. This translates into CASVDRVTEAFF.

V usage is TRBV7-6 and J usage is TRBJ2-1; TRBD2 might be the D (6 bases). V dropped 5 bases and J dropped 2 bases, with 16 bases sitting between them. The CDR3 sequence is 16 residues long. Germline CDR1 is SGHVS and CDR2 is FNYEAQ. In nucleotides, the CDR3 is TGTGCCAGCAGCCCGGGACTCCCAGGGACCTACAATGAGCAGTTCTTC. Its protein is CASSPGLPGTYNEQFF.

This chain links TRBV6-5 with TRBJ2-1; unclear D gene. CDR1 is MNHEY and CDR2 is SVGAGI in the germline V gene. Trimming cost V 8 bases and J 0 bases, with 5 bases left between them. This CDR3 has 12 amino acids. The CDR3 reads CASWVSYNEQFF. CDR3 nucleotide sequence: TGTGCCAGCTGGGTCTCCTACAATGAGCAGTTCTTC.

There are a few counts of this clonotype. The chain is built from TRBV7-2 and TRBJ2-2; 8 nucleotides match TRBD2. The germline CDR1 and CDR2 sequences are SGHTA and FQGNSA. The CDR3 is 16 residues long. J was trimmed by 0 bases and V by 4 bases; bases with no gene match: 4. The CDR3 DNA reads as TGTGCCAGCAGCTCGGGACTAGGAGCGAACACCGGGGAGCTGTTTTTT. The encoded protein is CASSSGLGANTGELFF.

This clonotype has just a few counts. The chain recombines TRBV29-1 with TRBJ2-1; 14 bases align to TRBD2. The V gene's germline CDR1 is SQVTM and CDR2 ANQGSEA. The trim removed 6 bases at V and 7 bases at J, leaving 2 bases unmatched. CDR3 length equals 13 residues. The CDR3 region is CSVTSGRVNEQFF. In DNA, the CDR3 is TGCAGCGTGACTAGCGGGAGGGTAAATGAGCAGTTCTTC.

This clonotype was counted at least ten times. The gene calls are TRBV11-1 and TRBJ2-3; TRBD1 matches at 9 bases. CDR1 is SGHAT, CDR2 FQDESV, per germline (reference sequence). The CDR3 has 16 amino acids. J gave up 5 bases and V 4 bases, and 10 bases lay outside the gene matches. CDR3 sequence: CASSSGQGVDGDTQYF. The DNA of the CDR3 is TGTGCCAGCAGCTCGGGACAGGGTGTCGACGGAGATACGCAGTATTTT.

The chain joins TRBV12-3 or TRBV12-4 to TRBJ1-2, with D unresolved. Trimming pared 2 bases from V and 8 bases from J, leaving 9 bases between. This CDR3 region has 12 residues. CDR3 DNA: TGTGCCAGCAGTTTAAAAGTAGGCGGCTACACCTTC. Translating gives CASSLKVGGYTF.

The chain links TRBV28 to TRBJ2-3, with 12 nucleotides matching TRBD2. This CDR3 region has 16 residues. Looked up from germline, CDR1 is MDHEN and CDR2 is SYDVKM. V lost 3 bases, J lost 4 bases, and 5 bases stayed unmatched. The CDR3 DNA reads TGTGCCAGCAGTTTCCCGACTAGCGGGAGATCAGATACGCAGTATTTT. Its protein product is CASSFPTSGRSDTQYF.

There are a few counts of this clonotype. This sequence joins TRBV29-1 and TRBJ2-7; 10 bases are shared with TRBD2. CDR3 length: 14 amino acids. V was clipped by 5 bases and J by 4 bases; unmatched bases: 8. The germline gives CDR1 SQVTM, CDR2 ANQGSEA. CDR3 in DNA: TGCAGCGTTTCTACCGGGACTAGCGTGTACGAGCAGTACTTC. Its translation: CSVSTGTSVYEQYF.

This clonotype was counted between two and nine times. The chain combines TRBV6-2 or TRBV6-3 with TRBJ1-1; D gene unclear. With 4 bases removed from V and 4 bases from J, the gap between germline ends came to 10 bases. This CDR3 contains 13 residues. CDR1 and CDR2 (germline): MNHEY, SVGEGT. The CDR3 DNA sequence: TGTGCCAGCAGTTCAAATTCGGGCACTGAAGCTTTCTTT. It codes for CASSSNSGTEAFF.

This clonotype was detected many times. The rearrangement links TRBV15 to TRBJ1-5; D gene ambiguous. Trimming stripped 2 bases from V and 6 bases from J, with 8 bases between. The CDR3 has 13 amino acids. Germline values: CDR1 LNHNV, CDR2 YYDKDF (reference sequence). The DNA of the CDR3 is TGTGCCACCAGCAGACTTGATGGTCAGCCCCAGCATTTT. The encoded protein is CATSRLDGQPQHF.

DNA of the CDR3: TGCGCCAGCAGCTTGGGGTCGGGGCCTAATCAGCCCCAGCATTTT. It translates to CASSLGSGPNQPQHF. The chain has TRBV5-1 and TRBJ1-5; a weak D match, TRBD1 (5 bases). Germline V gene data show CDR1 as SGHRS and CDR2 as YFSETQ. Between the trimmed V and J ends, which lost 0 bases and 4 bases, there was a span of 11 bases. There are 15 residues in the CDR3. The full variable domain, in which reference TRBV5-1 and TRBJ1-5 provide the parts outside the CDR3, is KAGVTQTPRYLIKTRGQQVTLSCSPISGHRSVSWYQQTPGQGLQFLFEYFSETQRNKGNFPGRFSGRQFSNSRSEMNVSTLELGDSALYLCASSLGSGPNQPQHFGDGTRLSIL.

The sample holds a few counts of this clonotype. The chain's CDR3 is CASSLDNSGIDTQYF. The CDR3 nucleotides are TGCGCCAGCAGCTTGGACAATTCCGGGATAGATACGCAGTATTTT. V is TRBV5-1 and J is TRBJ2-3; a possible D gene is TRBD2 (5 bases). CDR1 is SGHRS, CDR2 YFSETQ, per germline. V shed 0 bases and J shed 5 bases, with 13 bases lying between them. The CDR3 runs 15 residues. Supplemented by reference TRBV5-1 and TRBJ2-3, the full variable domain reads KAGVTQTPRYLIKTRGQQVTLSCSPISGHRSVSWYQQTPGQGLQFLFEYFSETQRNKGNFPGRFSGRQFSNSRSEMNVSTLELGDSALYLCASSLDNSGIDTQYFGPGTRLTVL.

CDR3 sequence: CASSPLTSGSTDTQYF. CDR3 nucleotide sequence: TGTGCCAGCAGTCCATTGACTAGCGGGAGCACAGATACGCAGTATTTT. J is TRBJ2-3 and V is TRBV6-2 or TRBV6-3; 10 bases map to TRBD2. CDR1 is MNHEY and CDR2 is SVGEGT in the germline V gene. The CDR3 has 16 residues. V was pared by 5 bases and J by 0 bases, with 5 bases of the junction left unmatched.

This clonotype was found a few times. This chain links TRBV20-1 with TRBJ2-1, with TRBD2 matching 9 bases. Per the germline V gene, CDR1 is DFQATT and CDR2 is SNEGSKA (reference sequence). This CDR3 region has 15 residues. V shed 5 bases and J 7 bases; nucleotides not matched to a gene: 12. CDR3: CSASLAGSPNNEQFF. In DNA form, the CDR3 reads TGCAGTGCTTCCCTAGCGGGGTCGCCCAATAATGAGCAGTTCTTC.

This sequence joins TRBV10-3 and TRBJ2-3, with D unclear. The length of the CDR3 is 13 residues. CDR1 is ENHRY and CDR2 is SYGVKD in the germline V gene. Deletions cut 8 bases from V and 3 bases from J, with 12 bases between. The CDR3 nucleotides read TGTGCCATCGGGCCTGGCGAAACAGATACGCAGTATTTT. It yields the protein CAIGPGETDTQYF.

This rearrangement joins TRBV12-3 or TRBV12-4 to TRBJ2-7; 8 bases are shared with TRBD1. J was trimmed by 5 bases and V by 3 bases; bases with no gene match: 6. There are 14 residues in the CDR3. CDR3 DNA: TGTGCCAGCAGTTTCGACAGGGGAACAGACGAGCAGTACTTC. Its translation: CASSFDRGTDEQYF.

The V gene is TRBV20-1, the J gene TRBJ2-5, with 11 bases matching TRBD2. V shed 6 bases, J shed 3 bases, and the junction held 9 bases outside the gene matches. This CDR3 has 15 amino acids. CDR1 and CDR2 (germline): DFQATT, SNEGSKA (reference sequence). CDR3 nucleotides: TGCAGTGCCCCCGTAGCGGGACTAGCGGAAGAGACCCAGTACTTC. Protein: CSAPVAGLAEETQYF.

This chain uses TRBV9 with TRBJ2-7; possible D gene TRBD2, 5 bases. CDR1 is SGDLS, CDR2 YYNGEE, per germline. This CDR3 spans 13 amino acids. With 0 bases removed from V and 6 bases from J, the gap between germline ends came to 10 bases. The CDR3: CASSVAEGSEQYF. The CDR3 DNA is TGTGCCAGCAGCGTAGCTGAGGGTAGCGAGCAGTACTTC.

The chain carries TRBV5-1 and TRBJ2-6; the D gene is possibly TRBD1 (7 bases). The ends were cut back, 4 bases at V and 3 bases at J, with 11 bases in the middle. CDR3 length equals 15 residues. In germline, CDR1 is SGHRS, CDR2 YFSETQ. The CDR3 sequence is CASSPGGIGANVLTF. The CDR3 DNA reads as TGCGCCAGCAGCCCAGGGGGGATTGGGGCCAACGTCCTGACTTTC.

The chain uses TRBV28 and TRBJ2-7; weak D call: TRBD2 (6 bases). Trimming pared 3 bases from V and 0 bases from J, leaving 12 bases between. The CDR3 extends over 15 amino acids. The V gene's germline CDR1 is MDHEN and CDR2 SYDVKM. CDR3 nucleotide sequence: TGTGCCAGCAGTTTTTCGGGGGTGAGCTCCTACGAGCAGTACTTC. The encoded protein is CASSFSGVSSYEQYF.

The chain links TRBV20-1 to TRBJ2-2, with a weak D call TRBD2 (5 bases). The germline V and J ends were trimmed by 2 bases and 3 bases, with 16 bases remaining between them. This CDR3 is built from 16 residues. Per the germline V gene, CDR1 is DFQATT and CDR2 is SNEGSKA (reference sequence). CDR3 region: CSARPPGSGDTGELFF. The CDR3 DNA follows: TGCAGTGCTAGACCACCTGGAAGCGGCGACACCGGGGAGCTGTTTTTT.

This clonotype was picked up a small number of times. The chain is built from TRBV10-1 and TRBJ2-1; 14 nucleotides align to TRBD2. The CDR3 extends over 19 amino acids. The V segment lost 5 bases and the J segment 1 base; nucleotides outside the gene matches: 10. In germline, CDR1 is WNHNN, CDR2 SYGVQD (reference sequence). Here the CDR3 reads CASSSRLAGGSRSYNEQFF. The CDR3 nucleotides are TGCGCCAGCAGTTCCCGACTAGCGGGAGGGTCCAGATCCTACAATGAGCAGTTCTTC.

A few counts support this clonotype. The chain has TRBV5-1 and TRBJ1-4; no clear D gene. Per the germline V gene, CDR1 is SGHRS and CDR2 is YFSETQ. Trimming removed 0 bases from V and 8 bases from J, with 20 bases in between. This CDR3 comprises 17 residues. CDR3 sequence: CASSLAFRPGFGEKLFF. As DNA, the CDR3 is TGCGCCAGCAGCTTGGCCTTTCGACCGGGGTTTGGCGAAAAACTGTTTTTT.

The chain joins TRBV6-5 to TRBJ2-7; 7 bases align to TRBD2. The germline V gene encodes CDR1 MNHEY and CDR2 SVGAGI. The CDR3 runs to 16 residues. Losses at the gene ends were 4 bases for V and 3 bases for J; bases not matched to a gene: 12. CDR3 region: CASSSGGSRGDYEQYF. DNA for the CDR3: TGTGCCAGCAGTTCTGGAGGTAGCCGGGGGGACTACGAGCAGTACTTC.